This T cell receptor beta chain was recovered during a study of T cell repertoires in cytomegalovirus infection. In the study overall: Public TCR beta signature analysis indicated the presence of both CMV infection and matching HLA type.

This clonotype came up a few times. Antigen specificity is unknown. Looked up from germline, CDR1 is MNHEY and CDR2 is SMNVEV (reference sequence). This CDR3 has 14 residues. Trimming removed 7 bases at V and 9 bases at J, with 19 bases between. A single record per CDR3 protein comes from TCRdb applying MiXCR to the reads. The sample records 69,000 or so distinct CDR3 sequences, 25% to 30% being singletons. This receptor was identified in a human donor in good health (CMV status not recorded). Some clones in this sample may be carry-over from other donors' samples. This sample comprised CD8+ T cells from cultured PBMCs, obtained from culture after CMV antigen stimulation. The chain recombines TRBV27 with TRBJ2-1; D perhaps matches TRBD2 (6 bases). This chain's CDR3 is CASKSGGSEGEQFF. CDR3 in DNA: TGTGCCAGCAAATCAGGAGGGAGTGAAGGTGAGCAGTTCTTC.